These T cell receptor beta chains were read from a single sample in a study of radiotherapy plus CTLA-4 blockade in lung cancer. The protocol was immunoSEQ multiplex PCR, while the TCRdb copy is restricted to in-frame clones and leaves out a portion. The repertoire holds 50,000 to 65,000 clones, with 77% as singletons. This specimen consisted of peripheral blood, obtained from a patient treated with radiotherapy plus ipilimumab. The receptors derive from a human donor with non-small cell lung cancer who had a partial response to radiotherapy plus ipilimumab. CDR3s include the opening cysteine and the closing phenylalanine or tryptophan. D genes are given only for firm matches. Some rows have no size entry. The others give once, few or many, or a class for an expanded clone.

>.|TRBJ2-1|TRBD2|TRBV6-1
TGTGCCAGCATGGGACTAGGAACCAACTACAATGAGCAGTTCTTC
CASMGLGTNYNEQFF
>few|TRBJ1-1|TRBD1|TRBV2
TGTGCCAGTGACAGGGTCATCATCGCTGAAGCTTTCTTT
CASDRVIIAEAFF
>.|TRBJ2-3|.|TRBV29-1
TGCATAGGGGCCACAGATACGCAGTATTTT
CIGATDTQYF
>.|TRBJ2-1|TRBD2|TRBV5-1
TGCGCCAGCAGCCCCGCTAGCGGGGGCTACAATGAGCAGTTCTTC
CASSPASGGYNEQFF
>.|TRBJ2-3|TRBD2|TRBV5-1
TGCGCCAGCAGCATACTAGCGGGGGGGAGTAATACGCAGTATTTT
CASSILAGGSNTQYF
>few|TRBJ2-2|.|TRBV5-1
TGCGCCAGCAGCAGTTCCCTAGCGAGCACCGGGGAGCTGTTTTTT
CASSSSLASTGELFF
>.|TRBJ2-1|TRBD1|TRBV18
TGTGCCAGCTCGCCTCGGACAGGGAGCGATGAGCAGTTCTTC
CASSPRTGSDEQFF
>.|TRBJ2-6|.|TRBV28
TGTGCCACAGGGTCTGGGGCCAACGTCCTGACTTTC
CATGSGANVLTF
>.|TRBJ1-6|TRBD1|TRBV5-1
TGCGCCAGCAGCTTGGAGGGACAGGACTTCTTCAATTCACCCCTCCACTTT
CASSLEGQDFFNSPLHF
>.|TRBJ1-2|TRBD1|TRBV4-1
TGCGCCAGCAGCCAAGATGGGGGCGGCAGGGGGATCGACGGCTACACCTTC
CASSQDGGGRGIDGYTF
>.|TRBJ2-1|TRBD2|TRBV4-2
TGTGCCAGCAGCCGCGGGGGGCTTACCGACAATGAGCAGTTCTTC
CASSRGGLTDNEQFF
>.|TRBJ2-3|TRBD2|TRBV6-4
TGTGCCAGCAGTTTTAGCGGGGGGGCCGCAGATACGCAGTATTTT
CASSFSGGAADTQYF
>.|TRBJ1-2|.|TRBV6-1
TGTGCCAGCAGTGAATCTCGGGGGGAGTGGACGGGCAACTATGGCTACACCTTC
CASSESRGEWTGNYGYTF
>.|TRBJ2-1|TRBD1|TRBV6-5
TGTGCCAGCAGTTATCCACAGGGGGGCAAGACTGAGCAGTTCTTC
CASSYPQGGKTEQFF
>.|TRBJ2-3|.|TRBV9
TGTGCCAGCAGCCCTCGGACAGGCACAGATACGCAGTATTTT
CASSPRTGTDTQYF
>once|TRBJ2-7|.|TRBV28
TGTGCCAGCAGTAGGGAGGGGGGATTCTACGAGCAGTACTTC
CASSREGGFYEQYF
>.|TRBJ2-2|.|TRBV6-6
TGTGCCAGCACCCCCAAGCGGGTGAACACCGGGGAGCTGTTTTTT
CASTPKRVNTGELFF
>.|TRBJ1-1|.|TRBV7-2
TGTGCCAGCAGGGGGTCGAGGGTGAACACTGAAGCTTTCTTT
CASRGSRVNTEAFF
>.|TRBJ1-2|TRBD1|TRBV18
TGTGCCAGCTCACCAAGGACAGGGGGGTCTAACTATGGCTACACCTTC
CASSPRTGGSNYGYTF
>.|TRBJ1-1|TRBD1|TRBV28
TGTGCCAGCAGTCCAAACCGGGACAGGGGATTTATAGCTTTCTTT
CASSPNRDRGFIAFF